Reported below is one TCR beta chain. What it recognizes is unknown. The sample is drawn from a study of early T cells in non-severe SARS-CoV-2 infection. The study's findings and limits: VDJdb matching, biased toward anti-spike CD8 responses, missed private and CD4 specificities.

The CDR3 length is 15 residues. The germline V gene encodes CDR1 WNHNN and CDR2 SYGVQD (reference sequence). V was trimmed by 1 base and J by 5 bases, leaving 14 bases between them. Each CDR3 protein is one row after TCRdb ran MiXCR on the 5' RACE reads. The data contain around 86,000 distinct CDR3 sequences, under 15% of them singletons. The chain has TRBV10-1 and TRBJ2-5; D possibly corresponds to TRBD1 (5 bases). The material sequenced was whole blood. The sequence came from an adult who was a healthcare worker with PCR-confirmed SARS-CoV-2 infection or an uninfected control (not recorded which). CDR3 sequence (DNA): TGCGCCAGCAGTGAGTACCCCGACAGCCGGGAGACCCAGTACTTC. Amino acids: CASSEYPDSRETQYF.